Each of the 17 T cell receptor beta chains below was sequenced from the same sample in a study of shared clonotypes between healthy human individuals. Here immunoSEQ multiplex PCR was the method, and the copy in TCRdb shows in-frame clones only, minus some. This table holds a few million clones, more than 80% found once. Sequencing input: naive CD4+ T cells sorted from blood. Subset described: CD45RA+ positively selected. Receptors originate from a man younger than 30 in good health.

The rearrangement joins TRBV6-6 to TRBJ2-7; D is perhaps TRBD1 (6 bases). There are 16 residues in the CDR3. Germline-derived CDR1 and CDR2 are MNHNY and SVGAGI (reference sequence). Trimming removed 4 bases from V and 2 bases from J, with 18 bases in between. The CDR3 sequence is CASSSHEAAGAYEQYF. DNA of the CDR3: TGTGCCAGCAGTTCCCACGAGGCGGCAGGGGCCTACGAGCAGTACTTC.

Only a few counts were recorded for this clone. The rearrangement uses TRBV7-9 and TRBJ1-2; 10 nucleotides line up with TRBD1. CDR3 length: 16 amino acids. CDR1 and CDR2 (germline): SEHNR, FQNEAQ (reference sequence). Germline trimming cut 5 bases from V and 2 bases from J; bases unmatched to any gene: 8. The CDR3 DNA reads as TGTGCCAGCAGCCCGACCCCGGGACAGGGGAACTATGGCTACACCTTC. It translates to CASSPTPGQGNYGYTF. Together with reference TRBV7-9 and TRBJ1-2, the CDR3 gives the full variable domain: DTGVSQNPRHKITKRGQNVTFRCDPISEHNRLYWYRQTLGQGPEFLTYFQNEAQLEKSRLLSDRFSAERPKGSFSTLEIQRTEQGDSAMYLCASSPTPGQGNYGYTFGSGTRLTVV.

The chain has TRBV11-3 and TRBJ2-5; D perhaps matches TRBD1 (6 bases). Germline-derived CDR1 and CDR2 are SGHNT and YENEEA. This CDR3 contains 14 residues. Between the trimmed V and J ends, which lost 4 bases and 5 bases, there was a span of 14 bases. Written as DNA, the CDR3 is TGTGCCAGCAGCTCGACAGGAGCTAGCGAGACCCAGTACTTC. Its protein is CASSSTGASETQYF.

The J gene is TRBJ1-1, the V gene TRBV6-1; 7 bases line up with TRBD1. Unmatched junction bases numbered 7, after V lost 7 bases and J lost 5 bases. The germline V gene has CDR1 MNHNS and CDR2 SASEGT. The CDR3 length is 13 residues. CDR3 bases: TGTGCCAGCAAAGAAATGGGACAGACTGAAGCTTTCTTT. It codes for CASKEMGQTEAFF.

This clone is a singleton in its sample. The chain joins TRBV18 to TRBJ2-1; weak D call: TRBD2 (5 bases). V lost 6 bases, J lost 6 bases, and 18 bases lay in between. Germline CDR1 reads KGHSH; CDR2 reads LQKENI. This CDR3 contains 15 residues. The CDR3 protein is CASSSPGMAGNEQFF. DNA for the CDR3: TGTGCCAGCTCCTCACCGGGGATGGCGGGCAATGAGCAGTTCTTC.

The V gene is TRBV30, the J gene TRBJ1-2; maybe TRBD1 (5 bases). V dropped 8 bases and J dropped 1 base, with 11 bases sitting between them. The CDR3 sequence is 12 residues long. The V gene's germline CDR1 is GTSNPN and CDR2 SVGIG (reference sequence). The CDR3 protein is CAVSGGNYGYTF. The CDR3 DNA sequence: TGTGCCGTTAGTGGGGGTAACTATGGCTACACCTTC.

The rearrangement joins TRBV7-9 to TRBJ2-7, with TRBD2 matching over 9 bases. There are 14 residues in the CDR3. Germline trimming cut 7 bases from V and 2 bases from J; bases unmatched to any gene: 6. Germline CDR1 SEHNR, CDR2 FQNEAQ (reference sequence). CDR3 nucleotides: TGTGCCAGCAAGGGGGCTAGCGGGGCCTACGAGCAGTACTTC. Protein sequence: CASKGASGAYEQYF.

V is TRBV28 and J is TRBJ1-1; D is perhaps TRBD1 (5 bases). V dropped 7 bases and J dropped 0 bases, with 12 bases sitting between them. This CDR3 contains 14 residues. Germline CDR1 MDHEN, CDR2 SYDVKM. As DNA, the CDR3 is TGTGCCAGCATCCCGGGACGGCTGAACACTGAAGCTTTCTTT. Its translation: CASIPGRLNTEAFF.

Concerning this clone itself: The same CDR3 arises from other DNA sequences in this sample as well. The chain carries TRBV2 and TRBJ1-5; 8 bases map to TRBD1. V shed 3 bases, J shed 1 base, and the junction held 2 bases outside the gene matches. From germline, CDR1 is SNHLY and CDR2 FYNNEI. CDR3 size: 15 residues. CDR3 nucleotide sequence: TGTGCCAGCAGTGACAGGGGGCTGAGCAATCAGCCCCAGCATTTT. Its protein product is CASSDRGLSNQPQHF.

This rearrangement joins TRBV27 to TRBJ2-3; 10 bases agree with TRBD2. There are 16 residues in the CDR3. The germline V gene has CDR1 MNHEY and CDR2 SMNVEV (reference sequence). The V segment lost 5 bases and the J segment 2 bases; nucleotides outside the gene matches: 7. The DNA for the CDR3 is TGTGCCAGCAGTCCTAATAGCGGGGGGACCACAGATACGCAGTATTTT. Its protein product is CASSPNSGGTTDTQYF.

With regard to this clone: Other DNA sequences from this sample encode an identical CDR3 as well. V gene TRBV11-2 combines with J gene TRBJ1-3; D remains ambiguous. The CDR3 loop spans 13 amino acids. The V gene's germline CDR1 is SGHAT and CDR2 FQNNGV. V lost 3 bases to trimming and J lost 0 bases, with 3 bases between them. The CDR3 region has the DNA TGTGCCAGCAGCTTCTCCTCTGGAAACACCATATATTTT. Protein product: CASSFSSGNTIYF.

V is TRBV18 and J is TRBJ1-4; D call uncertain. Germline-derived CDR1 and CDR2 are KGHSH and LQKENI. There are 15 residues in the CDR3. V lost 5 bases to trimming and J lost 3 bases, with 13 bases between them. The CDR3 DNA reads TGTGCCAGCTCAACTACTGATGGATCTAATGAAAAACTGTTTTTT. This codes for CASSTTDGSNEKLFF.

To note about this clone: Other DNA sequences in the sample encode the same CDR3. This chain uses TRBV5-1 with TRBJ2-5; D remains unclear. Trimming removed 0 bases from V and 2 bases from J, with 8 bases in between. Germline values: CDR1 SGHRS, CDR2 YFSETQ. The CDR3 is 14 residues long. CDR3 bases: TGCGCCAGCAGCTTGGGCAGCTATCAAGAGACCCAGTACTTC. This sequence encodes CASSLGSYQETQYF.

This clone has only one observation. CDR3 residues: CAISAAGGLIYNEQFF. CDR3 in DNA: TGTGCCATCAGTGCAGCGGGAGGGCTAATATACAATGAGCAGTTCTTC. The genes are TRBV10-3 and TRBJ2-1, with 10 bases matching TRBD2. The germline gives CDR1 ENHRY, CDR2 SYGVKD. Trimming removed 4 bases from V and 4 bases from J; junction bases left unmatched: 7. The length of the CDR3 is 16 residues.

With regard to this clone: Other DNA sequences of this sample code for an identical CDR3. The CDR3 sequence is CASRGGRETQYF. CDR3 sequence (DNA): TGTGCCTCCCGTGGGGGGCGGGAGACCCAGTACTTC. V gene TRBV6-1 combines with J gene TRBJ2-5; D tentatively fits TRBD1 or TRBD2 (6 bases each). Per the germline V gene, CDR1 is MNHNS and CDR2 is SASEGT. This CDR3 comprises 12 residues. Trimming cost V 11 bases and J 5 bases, with 15 bases left between them.

The chain has TRBV18 and TRBJ1-2; 8 bases align to TRBD1. After removal of 6 bases from V and 2 bases from J, the junction contained 5 bases not matched to a gene. The germline gives CDR1 KGHSH, CDR2 LQKENI. The CDR3 covers 14 residues. The CDR3 DNA reads TGTGCCAGCTCGGGGACAGGCTACAACTATGGCTACACCTTC. Translation gives CASSGTGYNYGYTF.

The chain links TRBV11-2 to TRBJ1-1; possibly TRBD1 for D (5 bases). Germline CDR1 is SGHAT and CDR2 is FQNNGV. The V and J ends lost 0 bases and 4 bases respectively, with 9 bases between them. This CDR3 is 14 amino acids long. The CDR3 coding sequence is TGTGCCAGCAGCTTAGAGCAGGGTCTCACTGAAGCTTTCTTT. As protein: CASSLEQGLTEAFF.